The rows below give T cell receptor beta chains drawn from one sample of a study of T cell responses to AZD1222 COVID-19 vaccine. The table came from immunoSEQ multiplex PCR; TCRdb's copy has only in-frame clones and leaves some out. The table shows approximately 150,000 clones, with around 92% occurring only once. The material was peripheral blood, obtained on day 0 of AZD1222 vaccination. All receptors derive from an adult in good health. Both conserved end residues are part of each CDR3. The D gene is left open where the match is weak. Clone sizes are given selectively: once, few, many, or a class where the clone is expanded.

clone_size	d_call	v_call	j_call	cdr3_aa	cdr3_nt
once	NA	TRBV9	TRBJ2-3	CASSPTLDTQYF	TGTGCCAGCAGCCCGACACTAGATACGCAGTATTTT
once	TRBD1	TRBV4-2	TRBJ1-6	CASSQDRGRSSPLHF	TGTGCCAGCAGCCAAGATAGGGGGCGGAGTTCACCCCTCCACTTT
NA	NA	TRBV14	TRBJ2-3	CASSSGTHLTDTQYF	TGTGCCAGCAGCTCCGGGACGCATTTAACAGATACGCAGTATTTT
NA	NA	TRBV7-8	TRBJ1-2	CASSLKRVGGVNGYTF	TGTGCCAGCAGCTTAAAGAGGGTAGGGGGAGTTAATGGCTACACCTTC
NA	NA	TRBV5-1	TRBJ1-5	CASSLVGDPNQPQHF	TGCGCCAGCAGCTTGGTAGGGGATCCAAATCAGCCCCAGCATTTT
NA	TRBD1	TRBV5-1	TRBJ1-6	CASSFLMTGISPLHF	TGCGCCAGCAGCTTTTTGATGACAGGGATATCACCCCTCCACTTT
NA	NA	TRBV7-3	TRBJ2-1	CASSLIGGGNEQFF	TGTGCCAGCAGCTTAATCGGGGGCGGTAATGAGCAGTTCTTC
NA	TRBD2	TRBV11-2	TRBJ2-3	CASSLVAGPTDTQYF	TGTGCCAGCAGCTTAGTAGCGGGTCCCACAGATACGCAGTATTTT
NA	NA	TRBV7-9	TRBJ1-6	CASRGLSSSYNSPLHF	TGTGCCAGCAGAGGCCTCTCGAGCTCCTATAATTCACCCCTCCACTTT
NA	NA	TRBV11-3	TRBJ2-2	CASSERGELFF	TGTGCCAGCAGCGAGAGGGGGGAGCTGTTTTTT
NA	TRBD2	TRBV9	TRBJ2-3	CASSALAGVDTQYF	TGTGCCAGCAGCGCCTTAGCGGGAGTTGACACGCAGTATTTT
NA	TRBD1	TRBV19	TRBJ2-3	CASRTGGDPDTQYF	TGTGCCAGTCGGACAGGGGGGGATCCAGATACGCAGTATTTT
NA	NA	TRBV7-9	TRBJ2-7	CASNQQAVTYEQYF	TGTGCCAGCAACCAACAGGCTGTGACCTACGAGCAGTACTTC
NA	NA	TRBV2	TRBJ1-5	CASSDTGHSNQPQHF	TGTGCCAGCAGTGATACAGGCCATAGCAATCAGCCCCAGCATTTT
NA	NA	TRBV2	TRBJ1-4	CASSVGGRGEKLFF	TGTGCCAGCAGTGTAGGGGGTAGGGGTGAAAAACTGTTTTTT
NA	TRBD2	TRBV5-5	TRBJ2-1	CASSFGTSGGQEQFF	TGTGCCAGCAGCTTTGGGACTAGCGGGGGACAAGAGCAGTTCTTC
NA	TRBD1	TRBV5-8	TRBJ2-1	CASSSTGGLGQFF	TGTGCCAGCAGCTCGACAGGGGGCTTGGGGCAGTTCTTC
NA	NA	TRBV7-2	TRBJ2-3	CASSPFLLGRADTQYF	TGTGCCAGCAGCCCCTTTTTATTGGGGCGGGCGGATACGCAGTATTTT
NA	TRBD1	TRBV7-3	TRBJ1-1	CASSLKGTGATEAFF	TGTGCCAGCAGCTTAAAAGGGACAGGGGCCACTGAAGCTTTCTTT
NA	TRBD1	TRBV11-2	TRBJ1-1	CASSLIGPQGGGTEAFF	TGTGCCAGCAGCTTAATAGGGCCCCAGGGGGGAGGCACTGAAGCTTTCTTT
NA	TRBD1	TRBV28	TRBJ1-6	CASTTGTANSPLHF	TGTGCCAGCACCACCGGGACAGCAAATTCACCCCTCCACTTT
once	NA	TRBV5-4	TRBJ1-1	CASSLVGVDTEAFF	TGTGCCAGCAGCTTGGTAGGGGTCGACACTGAAGCTTTCTTT
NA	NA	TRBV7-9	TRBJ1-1	CASSLGQGLTEAFF	TGTGCCAGCAGCTTAGGGCAGGGGCTCACTGAAGCTTTCTTT
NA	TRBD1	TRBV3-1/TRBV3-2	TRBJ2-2	CASSREQGKGTGELFF	TGTGCCAGCAGCCGGGAACAGGGGAAGGGCACCGGGGAGCTGTTTTTT
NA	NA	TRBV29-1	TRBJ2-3	CTAWDDHNTQYF	TGCACCGCGTGGGACGACCACAATACGCAGTATTTT
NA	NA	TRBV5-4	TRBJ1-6	CASSELVGVRNSPLHF	TGTGCCAGCAGCGAGTTGGTAGGGGTTAGAAATTCACCCCTCCACTTT
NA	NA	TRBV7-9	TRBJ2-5	CASSPGTGAGETQYF	TGTGCCAGCAGCCCCGGGACTGGGGCTGGGGAGACCCAGTACTTC
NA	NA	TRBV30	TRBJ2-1	CAWNPGLGNEQFF	TGTGCCTGGAATCCAGGATTGGGGAATGAGCAGTTCTTC
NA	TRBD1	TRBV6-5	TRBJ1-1	CASRDRQGVNTEAFF	TGTGCCAGCAGGGACCGACAGGGGGTGAACACTGAAGCTTTCTTT
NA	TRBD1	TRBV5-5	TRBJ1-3	CASSSGQISGNTIYF	TGTGCCAGCAGCTCGGGACAGATATCTGGAAACACCATATATTTT
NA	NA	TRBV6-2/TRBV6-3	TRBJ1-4	CASSYRGTNEKLFF	TGTGCCAGCAGTTACAGGGGAACTAATGAAAAACTGTTTTTT
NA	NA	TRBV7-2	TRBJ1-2	CASSLQDASNKGGYTF	TGTGCCAGCAGCTTGCAGGACGCCTCAAACAAAGGGGGCTACACCTTC
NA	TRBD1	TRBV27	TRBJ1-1	CASSIKGQGASTEAFF	TGTGCCAGCAGTATAAAGGGACAGGGGGCGAGTACTGAAGCTTTCTTT
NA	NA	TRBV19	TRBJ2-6	CASTTSGANVLTF	TGTGCCAGCACAACGTCTGGGGCCAACGTCCTGACTTTC
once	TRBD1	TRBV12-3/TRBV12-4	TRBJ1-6	CASRRQGFSLHF	TGTGCCAGCAGGCGACAGGGCTTCTCCCTCCACTTT
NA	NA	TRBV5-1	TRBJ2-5	CASSRDRTQETQYF	TGCGCCAGCAGTAGAGACAGGACCCAAGAGACCCAGTACTTC
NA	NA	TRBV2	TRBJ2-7	CASTRESYEQYF	TGTGCCAGCACCCGGGAATCCTACGAGCAGTACTTC
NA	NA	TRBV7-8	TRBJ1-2	CASSLGASGNYGYTF	TGTGCCAGCAGCCTAGGGGCCAGCGGGAACTATGGCTACACCTTC
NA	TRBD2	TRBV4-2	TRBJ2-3	CASSLGLVGDTQYF	TGTGCCAGCAGCCTCGGACTAGTTGGAGATACGCAGTATTTT
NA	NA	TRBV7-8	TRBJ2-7	CASSFGTDTYEQYF	TGTGCCAGCAGCTTCGGGACGGATACCTACGAGCAGTACTTC
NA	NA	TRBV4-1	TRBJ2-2	CASSQDFGLEGKAGELFF	TGCGCCAGCAGCCAAGATTTTGGGTTGGAGGGGAAAGCCGGGGAGCTGTTTTTT
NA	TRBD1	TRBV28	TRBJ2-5	CASSASQDRMETQYF	TGTGCCAGCAGTGCCTCACAGGACAGGATGGAGACCCAGTACTTC
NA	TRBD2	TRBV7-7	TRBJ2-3	CASSPRGDITDTQYF	TGTGCCAGCAGCCCCCGGGGGGATATCACAGATACGCAGTATTTT
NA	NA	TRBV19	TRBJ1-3	CASSINGRRSSGNTIYF	TGTGCCAGTAGTATTAACGGGCGACGGAGCTCTGGAAACACCATATATTTT
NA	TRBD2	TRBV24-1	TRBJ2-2	CATSARGGWESNTGELFF	TGTGCCACCAGTGCCCGGGGGGGCTGGGAGTCGAACACCGGGGAGCTGTTTTTT
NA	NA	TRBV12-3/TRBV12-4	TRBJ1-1	CASSLVGGAEAFF	TGTGCCAGCAGTTTAGTGGGGGGGGCTGAAGCTTTCTTT
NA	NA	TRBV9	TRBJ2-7	CASSVAGASYEQYF	TGTGCCAGCAGCGTAGCGGGAGCATCCTACGAGCAGTACTTC
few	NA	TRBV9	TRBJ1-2	CASGKGAGGYTF	TGTGCCAGCGGTAAAGGGGCCGGTGGCTACACCTTC
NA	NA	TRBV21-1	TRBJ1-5	CASSPRDSGSPSNQPQHF	TGTGCCAGCAGCCCCCGGGACAGTGGGAGCCCTAGCAATCAGCCCCAGCATTTT
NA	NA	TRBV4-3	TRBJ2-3	CASSQDKWDTQYF	TGCGCCAGCAGCCAAGATAAGTGGGATACGCAGTATTTT
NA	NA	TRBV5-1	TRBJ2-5	CASSRDGGQGETQYF	TGCGCCAGCAGCCGAGACGGGGGCCAGGGAGAGACCCAGTACTTC
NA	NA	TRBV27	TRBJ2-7	CASSQGGAGYEQYF	TGTGCCAGCAGTCAGGGAGGCGCGGGATACGAGCAGTACTTC